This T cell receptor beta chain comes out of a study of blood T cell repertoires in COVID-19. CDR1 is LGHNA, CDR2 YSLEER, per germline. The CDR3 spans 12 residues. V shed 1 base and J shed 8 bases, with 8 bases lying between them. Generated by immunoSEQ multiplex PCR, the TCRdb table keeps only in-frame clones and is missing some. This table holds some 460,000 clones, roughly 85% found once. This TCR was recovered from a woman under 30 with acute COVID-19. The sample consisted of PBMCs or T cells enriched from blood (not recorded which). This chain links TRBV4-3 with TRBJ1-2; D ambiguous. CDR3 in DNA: TGCGCCAGCAGCCAAGGGCCCCGCGGCTACACCTTC. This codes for CASSQGPRGYTF.